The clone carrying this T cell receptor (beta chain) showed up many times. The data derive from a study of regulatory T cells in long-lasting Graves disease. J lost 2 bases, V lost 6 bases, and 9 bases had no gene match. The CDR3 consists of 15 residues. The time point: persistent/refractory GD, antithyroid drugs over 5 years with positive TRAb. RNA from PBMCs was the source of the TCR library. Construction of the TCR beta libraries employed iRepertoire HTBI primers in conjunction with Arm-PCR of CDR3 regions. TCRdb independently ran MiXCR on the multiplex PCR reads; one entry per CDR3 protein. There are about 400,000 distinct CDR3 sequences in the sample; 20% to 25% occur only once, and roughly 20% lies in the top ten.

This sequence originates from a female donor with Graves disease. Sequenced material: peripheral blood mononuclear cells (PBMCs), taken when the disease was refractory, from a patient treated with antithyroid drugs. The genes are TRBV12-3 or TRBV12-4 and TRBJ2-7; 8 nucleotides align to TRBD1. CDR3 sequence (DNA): TGTGCCAGCAGCCCGGACAGGGAGAAGACCTACGAGCAGTACTTC. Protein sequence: CASSPDREKTYEQYF.